This TCR beta chain was captured by sequencing in a study of CD8 T cells in ankylosing spondylitis. The study's findings and limits: In ankylosing spondylitis patients, matched synovial fluid reportedly showed significant enrichment of disease-linked clones. Made up of about eight highly homologous variants, a TCR beta motif appeared characteristic of ankylosing spondylitis blood.

This clonotype occurred many times. What it recognizes is unknown. TCRdb passed the 5' RACE reads through MiXCR, listing each CDR3 protein once. The data hold roughly 490,000 distinct CDR3 sequences, with about 5.7% observed a single time. What was sequenced was blood, either unsorted or a sorted T cell fraction (not recorded which). The receptor was derived from a male donor with ankylosing spondylitis.

For the CDR3, the DNA is TGTGCCAGCAGAACAGGGGGAATACACGAGCAGTACTTC. This codes for CASRTGGIHEQYF. The chain employs TRBV28 and TRBJ2-7, with TRBD1 matching 8 bases. Germline V gene data show CDR1 as MDHEN and CDR2 as SYDVKM. This CDR3 has 13 residues. J was trimmed by 5 bases and V by 6 bases; bases with no gene match: 6.